The rows below give T cell receptor beta chains drawn from one sample of a study of blood T cell repertoires in COVID-19. Repertoires were generated with immunoSEQ multiplex PCR, while TCRdb's copy carries only in-frame clones and drops some. Of about 350,000 clones listed, about 90% were seen once; the top ten hold just under 7.5%. The material sequenced was peripheral blood. These receptors were obtained from a woman between 65 and 79 years old with COVID-19, enrolled during active disease. CDR3s include the opening cysteine and the closing phenylalanine or tryptophan. D genes are given only for firm matches. Size tells how often a clone was seen (once, few, many) or the class of an expanded clone, and some rows leave it out.

j_gene	d_gene	abundance	v_gene	CDR3nt	CDR3aa
TRBJ1-2	TRBD1	once	TRBV6-6	TGTGCCAGCAGCCTCCGGGACAGGGTCTATGGCTACACCTTC	CASSLRDRVYGYTF
TRBJ1-2	-	once	TRBV12-3/TRBV12-4	TGTGCCAGCAGCCGTACAGGGTTCGGCTACACCTTC	CASSRTGFGYTF
TRBJ2-1	TRBD2	-	TRBV27	TGTGCCAGCAGTTCCCCGACCCGTCAGCGGGGGGCATACAATGAGCAGTTCTTC	CASSSPTRQRGAYNEQFF
TRBJ1-2	TRBD1	-	TRBV20-1	TGCAGTGTTGGACAGGGAGAGGGCTACACCTTC	CSVGQGEGYTF
TRBJ1-5	-	-	TRBV28	TGTGCCAGCAGCCTTAGAGGGCCGGGCAATCAGCCCCAGCATTTT	CASSLRGPGNQPQHF
TRBJ2-3	TRBD2	once	TRBV9	TGTGCCAGCAGTGCTAGCGGGGGGGACACAGATACGCAGTATTTT	CASSASGGDTDTQYF
TRBJ2-2	TRBD2	-	TRBV7-3	TGTGCCAGCAGCTTACGAGGGACTAGCGGCACCGGGGAGCTGTTTTTT	CASSLRGTSGTGELFF
TRBJ1-1	TRBD1	-	TRBV27	TGTGCCAGCAGTTCGGGACAGGCAACGTTTTTGTATACTGAAGCTTTCTTT	CASSSGQATFLYTEAFF
TRBJ1-3	TRBD1	-	TRBV27	TGTGCCAGCAGTTTTACAGGGGCGCGTAGGAACACCATATATTTT	CASSFTGARRNTIYF
TRBJ2-3	TRBD2	-	TRBV19	TGTGCCAGTAGCATACCGGGGGGGGGCGAGCCAGATACGCAGTATTTT	CASSIPGGGEPDTQYF
TRBJ2-5	TRBD2	-	TRBV5-1	TGCGCCAGCAGCACGAGCGGGGGGGCCGAGGAGACCCAGTACTTC	CASSTSGGAEETQYF